These 25 T cell receptor beta chains share one sample of origin, sequenced in a study of technical replicates of blood from several donors. Data came from immunoSEQ multiplex PCR; TCRdb stores just in-frame clones and leaves some out. Of about 72,000 clones detected, around 93% appear once; the ten largest clones hold 0.35% to 0.45%. Specimen: T cells isolated from PBMCs. The source is a human donor in good health.

The chain carries TRBV30 and TRBJ1-2; possible D gene TRBD1, 6 bases. There are 16 residues in the CDR3. Germline V gene data show CDR1 as GTSNPN and CDR2 as SVGIG (reference sequence). V was cut by 0 bases and J by 5 bases, with 19 bases left in between. CDR3 in DNA: TGTGCCTGGAGTGTAAAGGGACAACTCACCATTTATGGCTACACCTTC. Its protein is CAWSVKGQLTIYGYTF.

J is TRBJ2-7 and V is TRBV30; TRBD2 matches 9 bases. Losses at the gene ends were 3 bases for V and 5 bases for J; bases not matched to a gene: 8. The germline V gene encodes CDR1 GTSNPN and CDR2 SVGIG (reference sequence). The CDR3 is 14 residues long. CDR3 bases: TGTGCCTGGAGGGCGGGAGGGCTAGAAAACGAGCAGTACTTC. Its protein is CAWRAGGLENEQYF. The full variable domain, in which reference TRBV30 and TRBJ2-7 provide the parts outside the CDR3, is SQTIHQWPATLVQPVGSPLSLECTVEGTSNPNLYWYRQAAGRGLQLLFYSVGIGQISSEVPQNLSASRPQDRQFILSSKKLLLSDSGFYLCAWRAGGLENEQYFGPGTRLTVT.

This chain connects TRBV7-9 to TRBJ2-1, with 7 bases identical to TRBD2. The CDR3 sequence is 14 residues long. J lost 8 bases, V lost 3 bases, and 7 bases had no gene match. The germline gives CDR1 SEHNR, CDR2 FQNEAQ (reference sequence). CDR3 region: CASSFGRLADEQFF. In nucleotides, the CDR3 is TGTGCCAGCAGCTTTGGACGACTAGCAGATGAGCAGTTCTTC.

A note on this clone: At one boundary the junction diverges from the germline segment, which might be a read error. This chain joins TRBV6-6 and TRBJ1-1; D possibly corresponds to TRBD1 (6 bases). CDR3 length equals 15 residues. Germline CDR1 is MNHNY and CDR2 is SVGAGI (reference sequence). As DNA, the CDR3 is TGTGCCAGCAATTACGCAGGGGTCATGAACACTGAAGCTTTCTTT. Translating it yields CASNYAGVMNTEAFF.

V usage is TRBV5-1 and J usage is TRBJ2-7, with a tentative D call TRBD2 (6 bases). The CDR3 loop spans 15 amino acids. The germline V gene encodes CDR1 SGHRS and CDR2 YFSETQ. V lost 7 bases to trimming and J lost 5 bases, with 22 bases between them. The CDR3 nucleotides are TGCGCCAGCGGGACGGTGGCGGGAACGCAGCACGAGCAGTACTTC. Its translation is CASGTVAGTQHEQYF.

This clone appeared a few times. This chain uses TRBV2 with TRBJ1-1, with unresolved D. Trimming took 6 bases from V and 4 from J, leaving 6 bases between them. Germline lookup yields CDR1 SNHLY and CDR2 FYNNEI. This CDR3 spans 11 amino acids. For the CDR3, the DNA is TGTGCCAGCAGGGGAGGCACTGAAGCTTTCTTT. Amino acids: CASRGGTEAFF.

The chain combines TRBV2 with TRBJ2-1; D possibly corresponds to TRBD2 (6 bases). Trimming took off 0 bases at V and 4 bases at J, with 7 bases between the two ends. The CDR3 covers 14 residues. In germline, CDR1 is SNHLY, CDR2 FYNNEI. This CDR3 is CASSEAGGYNEQFF. CDR3 DNA: TGTGCCAGCAGTGAAGCGGGAGGTTACAATGAGCAGTTCTTC.

The chain carries TRBV27 and TRBJ2-2; 10 nucleotides align to TRBD2. This CDR3 is 16 amino acids long. With 1 base clipped from V and 5 bases from J, the junction kept 4 bases outside the gene matches. Germline assignment: CDR1 MNHEY and CDR2 SMNVEV (reference sequence). The CDR3 is CASSLFLAGETGELFF. Here the CDR3 DNA reads TGTGCCAGCAGTTTATTTCTAGCGGGAGAGACCGGGGAGCTGTTTTTT.

The V call is TRBV12-5, the J call TRBJ1-1, with TRBD1 matching 9 bases. This CDR3 has 14 amino acids. V shed 1 base and J 10 bases; nucleotides not matched to a gene: 7. CDR1 and CDR2 (germline): LGHNT, FRNRAP. CDR3 sequence reads: CASGLAGQGRRAFF. The CDR3 bases are TGTGCTAGTGGTTTGGCTGGACAGGGGAGGAGAGCTTTCTTT.

The chain recombines TRBV6-6 with TRBJ1-2; TRBD1 might be the D (5 bases). Trimming removed 6 bases from V and 4 bases from J, with 15 bases in between. The germline V gene encodes CDR1 MNHNY and CDR2 SVGAGI (reference sequence). CDR3 size: 14 residues. CDR3 amino acids: CASSRSTEIYGYTF. Here the CDR3 DNA reads TGTGCCAGCAGCCGATCGACAGAGATCTATGGCTACACCTTC.

The chain joins TRBV5-1 to TRBJ2-1; weak D call: TRBD2 (6 bases). There are 15 residues in the CDR3. Germline V CDR1 and CDR2: SGHRS, YFSETQ. The V end lost 0 bases, the J end lost 6 bases, and 13 bases lay between the germline ends. CDR3 coding DNA: TGCGCCAGCAGCTTGGACGGGAGAAGGTCCAATGAGCAGTTCTTC. Encoded protein: CASSLDGRRSNEQFF.

The genes are TRBV18 and TRBJ2-3; no firm D call. Germline CDR1 is KGHSH and CDR2 is LQKENI. The CDR3 totals 14 residues. The germline V and J ends were trimmed by 4 bases and 0 bases, with 8 bases remaining between them. The CDR3 reads CASSLGRSTDTQYF. The CDR3 region has the DNA TGTGCCAGCTCACTTGGCCGCAGCACAGATACGCAGTATTTT.

This clone was found once. This chain connects TRBV6-5 to TRBJ1-1; no clear D gene. CDR1 and CDR2 (germline): MNHEY, SVGAGI. The CDR3 runs to 14 residues. With 6 bases removed from V and 0 bases from J, the gap between germline ends came to 11 bases. CDR3 in amino acids: CASSKGALNTEAFF. The CDR3 DNA sequence: TGTGCCAGCAGCAAGGGAGCTTTGAACACTGAAGCTTTCTTT.

The chain employs TRBV19 and TRBJ2-7; TRBD2 aligns across 12 bases. The V and J ends lost 4 bases and 5 bases, in that order; junction bases with no gene match: 9. Germline V gene sequence: CDR1 LNHDA, CDR2 SQIVND (reference sequence). The CDR3 contains 16 residues. The CDR3 loop is CASSSRRTSGNDEQYF. CDR3 sequence (DNA): TGTGCCAGTAGTAGCCGGCGGACTAGCGGGAATGACGAGCAGTACTTC.

This rearrangement joins TRBV9 to TRBJ2-3; 8 nucleotides align to TRBD1. CDR3 length: 17 amino acids. Germline trimming cut 0 bases from V and 3 bases from J; bases unmatched to any gene: 9. Germline V gives CDR1 SGDLS, CDR2 YYNGEE. The CDR3 loop is CASSVGGAGGWTDTQYF. CDR3 bases: TGTGCCAGCAGCGTAGGGGGGGCAGGGGGCTGGACAGATACGCAGTATTTT.

V and J are TRBV6-6 and TRBJ1-1; no reliable D call. V gave up 2 bases and J gave up 4 bases, with 11 bases separating them. The CDR3 is made up of 14 amino acids. Germline V CDR1 and CDR2: MNHNY, SVGAGI (reference sequence). In nucleotides, the CDR3 is TGTGCCAGCAGTTACAGTGGGTCGGGCACTGAAGCTTTCTTT. As protein: CASSYSGSGTEAFF.

The chain carries TRBV5-4 and TRBJ2-7; TRBD1 is a possible D gene (5 bases). V was shortened by 1 base and J by 6 bases, with 17 bases between the two germline ends. CDR1 SGHNT and CDR2 YYREEE come from the germline V gene (reference sequence). This CDR3 is 15 amino acids long. Written as DNA, the CDR3 is TGTGCCAGCAGCTTGTGGTCGACAGCGTTGGGCGAGCAGTACTTC. Translation gives CASSLWSTALGEQYF.

This clone appeared once. The rearrangement uses TRBV7-9 and TRBJ1-2; maybe TRBD1 (5 bases). The CDR3 totals 14 residues. Germline V gene sequence: CDR1 SEHNR, CDR2 FQNEAQ (reference sequence). Trimming took 1 base from V and 4 from J, leaving 10 bases between them. The CDR3 coding sequence is TGTGCCAGCAGCTTAGTAACTCAGGGCTATGGCTACACCTTC. Protein product: CASSLVTQGYGYTF.

V is TRBV27 and J is TRBJ2-2, with a tentative D call TRBD1 (6 bases). Trimming shortened V by 5 bases and J by 1 base, and 17 bases separated the two germline ends. Germline values: CDR1 MNHEY, CDR2 SMNVEV (reference sequence). This CDR3 region has 17 residues. CDR3 nucleotides: TGTGCCAGCAGTGTTACTCCAGGGGAACTGAACACCGGGGAGCTGTTTTTT. Protein: CASSVTPGELNTGELFF.

V is TRBV6-5 and J is TRBJ1-2; 8 nucleotides line up with TRBD1. CDR1 and CDR2 (germline): MNHEY, SVGAGI. Trimming at V came to 5 bases and at J to 3 bases, leaving 8 bases not matched to a gene. CDR3 length: 15 residues. The CDR3 nucleotides are TGTGCCAGCAGTCCCCGGGACAGGTGGTACTATGGCTACACCTTC. It translates to CASSPRDRWYYGYTF.

This sequence joins TRBV11-1 and TRBJ2-3; 10 nucleotides align to TRBD2. Germline assignment: CDR1 SGHAT and CDR2 FQDESV (reference sequence). The CDR3 extends over 18 amino acids. V was pared by 5 bases and J by 4 bases, with 15 bases of the junction left unmatched. The CDR3 is CASSHHVGLAGVADTQYF. CDR3 nucleotide sequence: TGTGCCAGCAGCCACCACGTCGGGCTAGCGGGAGTTGCAGATACGCAGTATTTT. Together with reference TRBV11-1 and TRBJ2-3, the CDR3 gives the full variable domain: EAEVAQSPRYKITEKSQAVAFWCDPISGHATLYWYRQILGQGPELLVQFQDESVVDDSQLPKDRFSAERLKGVDSTLKIQPAELGDSAMYLCASSHHVGLAGVADTQYFGPGTRLTVL.

The rearrangement uses TRBV7-8 and TRBJ2-1; 8 nucleotides match TRBD2. The CDR3 totals 15 residues. V dropped 4 bases and J dropped 7; count of bases not matched to a gene: 9. Germline V gene data show CDR1 as SGHVS and CDR2 as FQNEAQ. The DNA of the CDR3 is TGTGCCAGCAGCTACAGGAGGACTAGCAGAAATGAGCAGTTCTTC. As protein: CASSYRRTSRNEQFF.

The V and J genes are TRBV6-5 and TRBJ2-3; 9 bases match TRBD1. The CDR3 length is 14 residues. With V trimmed by 7 bases and J by 5 bases, 7 bases remained unmatched. Germline V gene lookup returns CDR1 MNHEY and CDR2 SVGAGI. The CDR3 region has the DNA TGTGCCAGCACCGAACAGGGGGCTGGAGATACGCAGTATTTT. This codes for CASTEQGAGDTQYF.

The rearrangement uses TRBV5-1 and TRBJ2-1; TRBD2 matches at 12 bases. V shed 4 bases and J 4 bases; nucleotides not matched to a gene: 9. Per germline, CDR1 SGHRS and CDR2 YFSETQ. The CDR3 totals 17 residues. The CDR3 region has the DNA TGCGCCAGCAGCCCGACGGCCCTAGCGGGAGGGTACAATGAGCAGTTCTTC. The encoded protein is CASSPTALAGGYNEQFF.

The genes are TRBV6-1 and TRBJ2-2, with 7 bases aligning to TRBD1. V was clipped by 4 bases and J by 6 bases; unmatched bases: 11. The CDR3 runs to 16 residues. Germline lookup yields CDR1 MNHNS and CDR2 SASEGT. The CDR3 bases are TGTGCCAGCAGTGCAAGACAGGGATTGGATTCCGGGGAGCTGTTTTTT. Translated, it gives CASSARQGLDSGELFF.